This is a list of T cell receptor beta chains from one sample in a study of blood T cell repertoires in COVID-19. The method was immunoSEQ multiplex PCR; TCRdb's version includes in-frame clones alone and lacks a portion of them. The table has roughly 250,000 clones, around nine tenths seen once. Sequenced material: peripheral blood. All receptors come from a middle-aged man who had recovered from COVID-19. The CDR3 runs from the conserved cysteine through the conserved F or W. Each record gives: D gene, V gene, clone size, CDR3 length, J gene, CDR3 DNA, CDR3 protein. D genes are given only for firm matches. Some rows mark clone size as missing; the rest say once, few, many or name a class of expanded clone.

NA,TRBV7-2,NA,14,TRBJ2-1,TGTGCCAGCAGCCAAGAAAGCCAAACCAATGAGCAGTTCTTC,CASSQESQTNEQFF
NA,TRBV21-1,NA,14,TRBJ2-7,TGTGCCAGCAGCAATAGGGACAGGGAAATAGGGCAGTACTTC,CASSNRDREIGQYF
NA,TRBV6-5,NA,14,TRBJ1-2,TGTGCCAGCAGTTACCCCGGGAGGGACTATGGCTACACCTTC,CASSYPGRDYGYTF
TRBD2,TRBV7-2,few,18,TRBJ2-1,TGTGCCAGCAGCTTAGCAGCAGGAGGGACTAGCACGGTCAATGAGCAGTTCTTC,CASSLAAGGTSTVNEQFF
TRBD1,TRBV9,NA,15,TRBJ2-7,TGTGCCAGCAGCGTAGCCGGGACAGGGATCGGCGAGCAGTACTTC,CASSVAGTGIGEQYF
TRBD1,TRBV5-1,NA,16,TRBJ2-1,TGCGCCAGCAGCTTGGAGAGGACAGGGGTTAAGAATGAGCAGTTCTTC,CASSLERTGVKNEQFF
NA,TRBV7-2,NA,13,TRBJ1-1,TGTGCCAGCAGCTTAGTGGGCCTCACTGAAGCTTTCTTT,CASSLVGLTEAFF
TRBD1,TRBV19,few,14,TRBJ1-4,TGTGCCAGTAGGGACAGGGGGCTTGGTGAAAAACTGTTTTTT,CASRDRGLGEKLFF
TRBD1,TRBV29-1,NA,13,TRBJ1-2,TGCAGCGTGGACCCTACAGGGGGTGGAGGCTACACCTTC,CSVDPTGGGGYTF
TRBD1,TRBV3-1/TRBV3-2,NA,18,TRBJ2-2,TGTGCCAGCAGCCAAGAAGTCGACAGGGAGAACGACACCGGGGAGCTGTTTTTT,CASSQEVDRENDTGELFF
NA,TRBV12-5,NA,14,TRBJ1-4,TGTGCTAGTGGTGGGGGGAGTTTCAATGAAAAACTGTTTTTT,CASGGGSFNEKLFF
TRBD2,TRBV3-1/TRBV3-2,few,14,TRBJ2-7,TGTGCCAGCAGCCAAGGGGGCGGGGGTCACGAGCAGTACTTC,CASSQGGGGHEQYF
NA,TRBV7-6,NA,14,TRBJ2-2,TGTGCCAGCAGAAAGAGGGATGACACCGGGGAGCTGTTTTTT,CASRKRDDTGELFF
NA,TRBV6-5,NA,14,TRBJ1-6,TGTGCCAGCAGTTATCACAGGGCTAATTCACCCCTCCACTTT,CASSYHRANSPLHF
NA,TRBV18,NA,16,TRBJ2-1,TGTGCCAGCTCACCGCGACTAGTTTGGGGAATGGTGGAGCAGTTCTTC,CASSPRLVWGMVEQFF
TRBD2,TRBV10-3,NA,17,TRBJ2-1,TGTGCCATCAGTGAGGGGGGACTAGCGGGAGTTAAAAATGAGCAGTTCTTC,CAISEGGLAGVKNEQFF
TRBD1,TRBV5-1,few,16,TRBJ1-1,TGCGCCAGCAGCCCGGAGGGTACAGGGGGAGGGACTGAAGCTTTCTTT,CASSPEGTGGGTEAFF
NA,TRBV6-5,once,15,TRBJ2-5,TGTGCCAGCAGTAGTCGACAGCCCCATAAAGTAGCCCAGTACTTC,CASSSRQPHKVAQYF
NA,TRBV18,NA,13,TRBJ2-5,TGTGCCAGCTCCTGGCGGGACCAAGAGACCCAGTACTTC,CASSWRDQETQYF
NA,TRBV7-9,NA,13,TRBJ1-1,TGTGCCAGCAGCTTTGCGGGGGGCACTGAAGCTTTCTTT,CASSFAGGTEAFF
NA,TRBV6-5,NA,15,TRBJ2-2,TGTGCCAGCAGGAAAGAGGGAGGAGTCACCGGGGAGCTGTTTTTT,CASRKEGGVTGELFF
TRBD2,TRBV2,NA,15,TRBJ2-7,TGTGCCAGCAGGGCGGGACTAGCGGTGCGGTACGAGCAGTACTTC,CASRAGLAVRYEQYF
NA,TRBV7-8,NA,17,TRBJ2-7,TGTGCCAGCAGTCCTAAGGGCGGGGCCTTATCCTCCTACGAGCAGTACTTC,CASSPKGGALSSYEQYF
NA,TRBV10-3,NA,12,TRBJ1-2,TGTGCCACCTCGACGGACTTCTATGGCTACACCTTC,CATSTDFYGYTF
TRBD2,TRBV10-3,NA,15,TRBJ2-7,TGTGCCGCAAGCCCTGCGGGAGGTGGATACTACGAGCAGTACTTC,CAASPAGGGYYEQYF
NA,TRBV7-9,NA,12,TRBJ2-7,TGTGCCAGCAGCCAAGGAGATGTCGAGCAGTACTTC,CASSQGDVEQYF
NA,TRBV6-5,NA,14,TRBJ1-4,TGTGCCAGCAGTTCCGGGACTGCTGACGGAAAACTGTTTTTT,CASSSGTADGKLFF
TRBD1,TRBV30,NA,14,TRBJ2-7,TGTGCCTGGAGGAAGGGGGCAGGGACCTACGAGCAGTACTTC,CAWRKGAGTYEQYF
NA,TRBV27,once,15,TRBJ2-1,TGTGCCAGCAGTTTTCTCAGGGTGGGCGAAAATGAGCAGTTCTTC,CASSFLRVGENEQFF
NA,TRBV2,NA,16,TRBJ2-3,TGTGCCAGCAGTGACCCGCGACTAGTTCTTCAAGATACGCAGTATTTT,CASSDPRLVLQDTQYF
NA,TRBV10-2,once,13,TRBJ1-4,TGCGCCAGCTCTCCTACAGGGAATGAAAAACTGTTTTTT,CASSPTGNEKLFF
NA,TRBV2,NA,14,TRBJ2-7,TGTGCCAGCAGTTCGACGGGATCAGGCTACGAGCAGTACTTC,CASSSTGSGYEQYF
TRBD2,TRBV4-2,NA,18,TRBJ2-1,TGTGCCAGCAGCCAAGCCGTATCAGGAGGGAGGGCCGGGTATGAGCAGTTCTTC,CASSQAVSGGRAGYEQFF
NA,TRBV15,NA,16,TRBJ2-2,TGTGCCACCAGCAGCTTGGGGGCTCGGAACACCGGGGAGCTGTTTTTT,CATSSLGARNTGELFF
NA,TRBV4-1,NA,13,TRBJ1-2,TGCGCCAGCAGCCCCAAGATCCAGAATGGCTACACCTTC,CASSPKIQNGYTF
TRBD1,TRBV19,NA,17,TRBJ1-5,TGTGCCAGTAGTACCCCACAGGGGGCGTATAGCAATCAGCCCCAGCATTTT,CASSTPQGAYSNQPQHF
NA,TRBV3-1/TRBV3-2,NA,17,TRBJ2-3,TGTGCCAGCAGCCAAGACTCCAGGACTGGAAGCACAGATACGCAGTATTTT,CASSQDSRTGSTDTQYF
NA,TRBV5-1,few,15,TRBJ1-5,TGCGCCAGCAGCTTGGCGGGGAATAGCAATCAGCCCCAGCATTTT,CASSLAGNSNQPQHF
NA,TRBV20-1,NA,14,TRBJ2-5,TGCAGTGCTAGTGTTACGATAACTCAAGAGACCCAGTACTTC,CSASVTITQETQYF
NA,TRBV27,few,15,TRBJ1-1,TGTGCCAGCAGTTTATCATATACACCAAACACTGAAGCTTTCTTT,CASSLSYTPNTEAFF
TRBD1,TRBV20-1,NA,15,TRBJ2-7,TGCAGTGCTAGTCGCGACTGGACAGGCACCTACGAGCAGTACTTC,CSASRDWTGTYEQYF
NA,TRBV10-3,NA,15,TRBJ2-4,TGTGCCATCAGAGCCGCCATGACTAGGATAGACATTCAGTACTTC,CAIRAAMTRIDIQYF
NA,TRBV25-1,NA,14,TRBJ1-6,TGTGCCAGCAGTGGCAGTGGGCTTACTTCACCCCTCCACTTT,CASSGSGLTSPLHF
NA,TRBV15,once,15,TRBJ1-1,TGTGCCACCAGCAGAGATCTGGGAGTTATCACTGAAGCTTTCTTT,CATSRDLGVITEAFF
TRBD1,TRBV10-2,NA,14,TRBJ1-5,TGCGCCAGCAGTGATGGAGGGGGCCGTCAGCCCCAGCATTTT,CASSDGGGRQPQHF
TRBD1,TRBV6-2/TRBV6-3,NA,17,TRBJ1-3,TGTGCCAGCAGTTACTCCGGAACAGGGGCTTCTGGAAACACCATATATTTT,CASSYSGTGASGNTIYF
TRBD1,TRBV7-2,NA,16,TRBJ1-2,TGTGCCAGCAGCTCCCCTCCGGGACAGAACCCTTATGGCTACACCTTC,CASSSPPGQNPYGYTF
TRBD2,TRBV5-1,few,15,TRBJ2-3,TGCGCCAGCAGCATGCGGGACTATGGGGCAGATACGCAGTATTTT,CASSMRDYGADTQYF